Following are 11 T cell receptor beta chains from one sample sequenced in a study of blood T cell repertoires in COVID-19. Generated by immunoSEQ multiplex PCR, the TCRdb table keeps only in-frame clones and is missing some. The repertoire holds roughly 500,000 clones, about 85% seen once, with 8.3% in the top ten. Sequenced: PBMCs or T cells enriched from blood (not recorded which). Every receptor here comes from a woman aged 55-70 years who had recovered from COVID-19.

V gene TRBV12-5 combines with J gene TRBJ1-3, with 7 bases lining up with TRBD1. The V segment lost 3 bases and the J segment 9 bases; nucleotides outside the gene matches: 8. CDR1 and CDR2 from the germline V gene are LGHNT and FRNRAP. The CDR3 loop spans 14 amino acids. The CDR3 here is CASGFGDRVGTIYF. CDR3 nucleotide sequence: TGTGCTAGTGGTTTTGGAGACAGGGTCGGCACCATATATTTT.

This clone came up many times. V is TRBV7-2 and J is TRBJ1-5; no clear D gene. The germline gives CDR1 SGHTA, CDR2 FQGNSA. The CDR3 is 14 amino acids. V was cut by 6 bases and J by 4 bases, with 13 bases left in between. The CDR3 loop is CASSPAAANQPQHF. In nucleotides, the CDR3 is TGTGCCAGCAGTCCTGCGGCAGCTAATCAGCCCCAGCATTTT.

The chain uses TRBV20-1 and TRBJ2-7; TRBD1 matches at 8 bases. Trimming at V came to 3 bases and at J to 6 bases, leaving 10 bases not matched to a gene. This CDR3 has 14 amino acids. Germline-derived CDR1 and CDR2 are DFQATT and SNEGSKA (reference sequence). The CDR3 nucleotides read TGCAGTGCTAGTCCGCCAACGGGGACAGGCGAGCAGTACTTC. Its protein product is CSASPPTGTGEQYF.

CDR3 amino acids: CSVLATGGIDGELFF. For the CDR3, the DNA is TGCAGCGTCCTCGCCACAGGGGGAATTGACGGGGAGCTGTTTTTT. The chain uses TRBV29-1 and TRBJ2-2, with TRBD1 matching 8 bases. The V and J ends lost 6 bases and 7 bases, in that order; junction bases with no gene match: 13. The CDR3 has 15 residues. CDR1 SQVTM and CDR2 ANQGSEA come from the germline V gene.

The table lists this clone with a count of one. The chain employs TRBV9 and TRBJ2-1; tentatively, D is TRBD2 (6 bases). V lost 6 bases, J lost 4 bases, and 23 bases lay in between. The CDR3 spans 17 residues. Germline lookup yields CDR1 SGDLS and CDR2 YYNGEE. The CDR3 sequence: CASTVGEVGTLYNEQFF. The CDR3 coding sequence is TGTGCCAGCACCGTGGGAGAAGTCGGGACTCTGTACAATGAGCAGTTCTTC.

The rearrangement links TRBV24-1 to TRBJ2-1, with a possible D match to TRBD2 (6 bases). Per germline, CDR1 KGHDR and CDR2 SFDVKD. This CDR3 has 12 amino acids. V shed 9 bases and J shed 6 bases, with 11 bases lying between them. Here the CDR3 DNA reads TGTGCCACCGGGACTCCCCGCAATGAGCAGTTCTTC. Residues: CATGTPRNEQFF.

This clone has only one observation. The rearrangement joins TRBV4-1 to TRBJ2-4; 7 bases agree with TRBD1. With 1 base clipped from V and 4 bases from J, the junction kept 4 bases outside the gene matches. Germline lookup yields CDR1 MGHRA and CDR2 YSYEKL. The CDR3 extends over 15 amino acids. Written as DNA, the CDR3 is TGCGCCAGCAGCCAAGCGGGCAGGGGGAAAAACATTCAGTACTTC. Translated: CASSQAGRGKNIQYF.

This chain links TRBV5-1 with TRBJ1-5; 9 bases align to TRBD1. The CDR3 runs to 14 residues. CDR1 and CDR2 (germline): SGHRS, YFSETQ. V gave up 4 bases and J gave up 7 bases; unmatched junction bases: 6. The CDR3 protein is CASSVQGAGQPQHF. Written as DNA, the CDR3 is TGCGCCAGCAGCGTACAGGGGGCTGGACAGCCCCAGCATTTT.

The rearrangement uses TRBV29-1 and TRBJ1-1; no clear D. CDR1 SQVTM and CDR2 ANQGSEA come from the germline V gene. Trimming left V 6 bases short and J 0 bases short, with 5 bases between. This CDR3 comprises 11 residues. The chain's CDR3 is CSVPVNTEAFF. In DNA, the CDR3 is TGCAGCGTCCCCGTGAACACTGAAGCTTTCTTT.

This chain joins TRBV27 and TRBJ1-6; the match to TRBD1 covers 9 bases. The CDR3 is 14 amino acids. Germline lookup yields CDR1 MNHEY and CDR2 SMNVEV (reference sequence). V dropped 4 bases and J dropped 7; count of bases not matched to a gene: 2. The CDR3 DNA reads TGTGCCAGCAGTTGGGACAGGGAAAATTCACCCCTCCACTTT. It translates to CASSWDRENSPLHF.

The chain recombines TRBV6-5 with TRBJ2-2; a weak D match, TRBD2 (6 bases). This CDR3 comprises 13 residues. With 8 bases removed from V and 2 bases from J, the gap between germline ends came to 9 bases. Germline CDR1 and CDR2: MNHEY and SVGAGI. CDR3 in DNA: TGTGCCAGCTGCGGGGCAAACACCGGGGAGCTGTTTTTT. Its protein product is CASCGANTGELFF.